This passage covers 15 T cell receptor beta chains from one sample sequenced in a study of CD8 T cells in ankylosing spondylitis (dated by TCRdb to about 2017). Receptor amplification or capture employed 5' RACE. The reads were generated on an Illumina HiSeq 2500. The public sequencing data were trimmed at Q25 with fastp and processed into clonotypes with MiXCR by TCRdb, which kept only in-frame beta chains. Entries that share a CDR3 protein sequence are merged under the most common genes and DNA. This sample comprises hundreds of thousands of distinct CDR3 sequences, roughly 32% of them detected only once. Around 4.5% of the sample goes to the ten largest clones. The sequencing sample was made of blood, either unsorted or a sorted T cell fraction (not recorded which). These receptors came from a male donor with ankylosing spondylitis or in good health (not recorded which).

This clonotype was recorded a few times. The chain carries TRBV20-1 and TRBJ2-3; D is perhaps TRBD2 (7 bases). From germline, CDR1 is DFQATT and CDR2 SNEGSKA (reference sequence). Trimming removed 7 bases at V and 5 bases at J, with 13 bases between. CDR3 length: 12 amino acids. CDR3 sequence: CSVRGLGDTQYF. CDR3 sequence (DNA): TGCAGTGTGCGGGGGCTAGGAGATACGCAGTATTTT.

V is TRBV27 and J is TRBJ2-7; a possible D gene is TRBD2 (6 bases). Germline CDR1 is MNHEY and CDR2 is SMNVEV (reference sequence). The V end lost 2 bases, the J end lost 5 bases, and 19 bases lay between the germline ends. This CDR3 spans 16 amino acids. Here the CDR3 reads CASSLIQGTGVHEQYF. CDR3 DNA: TGTGCCAGCAGTTTAATCCAAGGGACGGGGGTACACGAGCAGTACTTC.

This clonotype was picked up a small number of times. The rearrangement joins TRBV20-1 to TRBJ1-6; D ambiguous. Trimming removed 4 bases at V and 10 bases at J, with 20 bases between. Germline V gives CDR1 DFQATT, CDR2 SNEGSKA (reference sequence). CDR3 length equals 15 residues. The CDR3 here is CSATRIGVPRSPLHF. For the CDR3, the DNA is TGCAGTGCTACACGAATCGGGGTCCCCCGGTCACCCCTCCACTTT.

This clonotype was recorded a few times. V is TRBV20-1 and J is TRBJ1-1; D is undetermined. This CDR3 contains 13 residues. V lost 0 bases to trimming and J lost 4 bases, with 9 bases between them. In germline, CDR1 is DFQATT, CDR2 SNEGSKA (reference sequence). The CDR3: CSARDGRSTEAFF. CDR3 nucleotides: TGCAGTGCTAGAGATGGGAGGTCCACTGAAGCTTTCTTT.

CDR3 sequence reads: CSAPRGWGTDTQYF. CDR3 nucleotide sequence: TGCAGTGCTCCCCGGGGTTGGGGCACAGATACGCAGTATTTT. V usage is TRBV20-1 and J usage is TRBJ2-3; maybe TRBD2 (5 bases). CDR1 is DFQATT and CDR2 is SNEGSKA in the germline V gene (reference sequence). CDR3 size: 14 residues. V lost 5 bases and J lost 1, with 13 bases in between.

This clonotype was found a few times. The J gene is TRBJ2-7, the V gene TRBV5-1, with D perhaps matching TRBD2 (6 bases). The V gene's germline CDR1 is SGHRS and CDR2 YFSETQ. The germline V and J ends were trimmed by 3 bases and 6 bases, with 19 bases remaining between them. The CDR3 has 15 residues. The CDR3 DNA is TGCGCCAGCAGCTCCCGTCCCGGGGGAGGCGGCGAGCAGTACTTC. Amino acids: CASSSRPGGGGEQYF.

This rearrangement joins TRBV29-1 to TRBJ2-7; the match to TRBD1 covers 8 bases. The CDR3 runs 13 residues. The trim removed 6 bases at V and 5 bases at J, leaving 9 bases unmatched. The germline V gene encodes CDR1 SQVTM and CDR2 ANQGSEA. This chain's CDR3 is CSVLRTGTHEQYF. The CDR3 bases are TGCAGCGTACTAAGGACAGGGACCCACGAGCAGTACTTC.

This clonotype was seen a handful of times. The chain is built from TRBV4-1 and TRBJ2-3; D is unclear. Deletions cut 0 bases from V and 9 bases from J, with 10 bases between. This CDR3 is built from 13 residues. The germline gives CDR1 MGHRA, CDR2 YSYEKL. The CDR3 is CASSQDGDWTQYF. The CDR3 region has the DNA TGCGCCAGCAGCCAAGATGGGGATTGGACGCAGTATTTT.

This clonotype was found many times. The chain joins TRBV20-1 to TRBJ1-2, with D uncertain. CDR3 length equals 14 residues. Germline-derived CDR1 and CDR2 are DFQATT and SNEGSKA (reference sequence). The V gene lost 2 bases and the J gene lost 1 base, with 11 bases spanning the gap. The CDR3 DNA is TGCAGTGCTAGACCCGGACGGAGTAACTATGGCTACACCTTC. It codes for CSARPGRSNYGYTF.

V gene TRBV20-1 combines with J gene TRBJ1-2; TRBD1 is a possible D gene (5 bases). The CDR3 has 15 residues. Trimming stripped 0 bases from V and 7 bases from J, with 18 bases between. Germline V gives CDR1 DFQATT, CDR2 SNEGSKA (reference sequence). The CDR3 protein is CSARDIRGRAPGYTF. DNA of the CDR3: TGCAGTGCTAGAGATATTAGAGGCAGGGCTCCTGGCTACACCTTC.

This chain uses TRBV10-3 with TRBJ2-3, with 16 nucleotides matching TRBD2. The V gene end was trimmed by 7 bases and the J gene end by 2 bases; junction bases not matched to a gene: 6. The CDR3 is 17 residues long. CDR1 is ENHRY, CDR2 SYGVKD, per germline. CDR3 residues: CAITSGLAGGPTDTQYF. The CDR3 DNA is TGTGCCATCACTTCGGGACTAGCGGGGGGGCCCACAGATACGCAGTATTTT.

The chain is built from TRBV29-1 and TRBJ1-1, with unresolved D. V was pared by 8 bases and J by 3 bases, with 22 bases between. The CDR3 is 15 amino acids. CDR1 is SQVTM, CDR2 ANQGSEA, per germline. The CDR3 region has the DNA TGCAGCACGGAACGCTTGGGGTGGAGGGACACTGAAGCTTTCTTT. This encodes CSTERLGWRDTEAFF. The full variable domain, completed using reference TRBV29-1 and TRBJ1-1, is SAVISQKPSRDICQRGTSLTIQCQVDSQVTMMFWYRQQPGQSLTLIATANQGSEATYESGFVIDKFPISRPNLTFSTLTVSNMSPEDSSIYLCSTERLGWRDTEAFFGQGTRLTVV.

The J gene is TRBJ2-7, the V gene TRBV27; no firm D call. The CDR3 has 14 residues. The V and J ends lost 2 bases and 1 base respectively, with 9 bases between them. Germline CDR1 MNHEY, CDR2 SMNVEV (reference sequence). The CDR3 sequence: CASSLTPSSYEQYF. For the CDR3, the DNA is TGTGCCAGCAGTTTAACCCCTTCATCCTACGAGCAGTACTTC.

This clonotype appeared a few times. This chain uses TRBV10-3 with TRBJ2-1; D not certain. Germline V gene lookup returns CDR1 ENHRY and CDR2 SYGVKD. V lost 6 bases, J lost 9 bases, and 15 bases lay in between. The CDR3 has 13 amino acids. The CDR3 DNA reads as TGTGCCATCAGCCGCCCGTATAGGCTTGAGCAGTTCTTC. It specifies CAISRPYRLEQFF.

This clonotype showed up just a few times. The chain recombines TRBV29-1 with TRBJ2-5; 9 bases map to TRBD1. Germline lookup yields CDR1 SQVTM and CDR2 ANQGSEA. J was trimmed by 4 bases and V by 4 bases; bases with no gene match: 4. The CDR3 has 13 residues. Here the CDR3 reads CSVARDRAETQYF. CDR3 in DNA: TGCAGCGTTGCCCGGGACAGGGCAGAGACCCAGTACTTC.